This T cell receptor beta chain was sequenced in a study of T cells in Graves' hyperthyroidism and ophthalmopathy. This clonotype has at least ten counts. The antigen is unknown. Study results and caveats: Most clonotypes that expanded in the thyroid above 0.001 also showed up in blood.

TCR beta CDR3 regions were amplified from RNA transcripts. During a first-round RT-PCR of the TCR CDR3, the HTBI primer set was used. TCRdb re-called the multiplex PCR reads with MiXCR, one entry per CDR3 protein. The sample contains 400,000 to 550,000 distinct CDR3 sequences, roughly 24% of which appear only once. The sample taken for sequencing was blood. The sequence was collected from a woman aged 25 to 39 with Graves' ophthalmopathy.

The CDR3 reads CATPTGLAGELFF. In DNA form, the CDR3 reads TGTGCCACACCGACAGGGTTGGCCGGGGAGCTGTTTTTT. This chain joins TRBV2 and TRBJ2-2; 7 positions agree with TRBD1. V was clipped by 10 bases and J by 6 bases; unmatched bases: 8. CDR1 and CDR2 from the germline V gene are SNHLY and FYNNEI. The CDR3 is 13 amino acids.